What follows are 21 T cell receptor beta chains derived from one specimen sequenced in a study of T cells in Graves' hyperthyroidism and ophthalmopathy. RNA transcripts provided the source from which TCR beta CDR3 regions were amplified. Researchers ran a first-round RT-PCR on the TCR CDR3 using the HTBI primer set. TCRdb re-called the multiplex PCR reads through MiXCR, storing one row per CDR3 protein. The sample has approximately 640,000 distinct CDR3 sequences; about 45% are singletons. The material sequenced was peripheral blood or thyroid tissue (not recorded which). The origin of the receptors is an adult man with Graves' disease, either hyperthyroidism or ophthalmopathy (not recorded which).

The gene calls are TRBV7-9 and TRBJ1-5; 9 bases fit TRBD1. Germline V gene lookup returns CDR1 SEHNR and CDR2 FQNEAQ (reference sequence). V shed 4 bases and J 1 base; nucleotides not matched to a gene: 5. The CDR3 loop spans 16 amino acids. The CDR3 protein is CASSWDRVESNQPQHF. In nucleotides, the CDR3 is TGTGCCAGCAGCTGGGACAGGGTGGAAAGCAATCAGCCCCAGCATTTT.

Details on this clonotype: A much larger clone differs by one base, so this may be a read error. CDR3 coding DNA: TGCAGCGTTGAAGGACGGGCGAACACTAAAGCTTTCTTT. It codes for CSVEGRANTKAFF. This sequence joins TRBV29-1 and TRBJ1-1, with D unclear. Germline CDR1 SQVTM, CDR2 ANQGSEA. The CDR3 has 13 residues.

This chain links TRBV10-3 with TRBJ2-7; 8 bases match TRBD1. The length of the CDR3 is 13 residues. Germline assignment: CDR1 ENHRY and CDR2 SYGVKD. After removal of 3 bases from V and 3 bases from J, the junction contained 1 base not matched to a gene. The chain's CDR3 is CAISDGQGYEQYF. The CDR3 DNA sequence: TGTGCCATCAGTGACGGACAGGGCTACGAGCAGTACTTC.

The gene calls are TRBV5-1 and TRBJ1-2; D not certain. CDR3 length: 14 residues. Per germline, CDR1 SGHRS and CDR2 YFSETQ. Between the trimmed V and J ends, which lost 1 base and 0 bases, there was a span of 7 bases. This CDR3 is CASSLLGSNYGYTF. CDR3 in DNA: TGCGCCAGCAGCTTGCTCGGTTCTAACTATGGCTACACCTTC.

In this sample, this clonotype turned up many times. This sequence joins TRBV24-1 and TRBJ1-5; unclear D gene. The germline CDR1 and CDR2 sequences are KGHDR and SFDVKD. Deletions cut 0 bases from V and 5 bases from J, with 7 bases between. This CDR3 contains 14 residues. DNA of the CDR3: TGTGCCACCAGTGATTTGGGGCGGGATCAGCCCCAGCATTTT. Amino acids: CATSDLGRDQPQHF.

CDR3 sequence: CASSRGDRGPRNQPQHF. The CDR3 DNA is TGTGCCAGCAGCCGAGGGGACAGGGGGCCGCGCAATCAGCCCCAGCATTTT. The chain joins TRBV11-1 to TRBJ1-5, with TRBD1 matching 12 bases. CDR3 length: 17 residues. Trimming removed 5 bases from V and 2 bases from J; junction bases left unmatched: 7. CDR1 is SGHAT and CDR2 is FQDESV in the germline V gene (reference sequence). Full variable domain (missing parts from reference TRBV11-1 and TRBJ1-5): EAEVAQSPRYKITEKSQAVAFWCDPISGHATLYWYRQILGQGPELLVQFQDESVVDDSQLPKDRFSAERLKGVDSTLKIQPAELGDSAMYLCASSRGDRGPRNQPQHFGDGTRLSIL.

The J gene is TRBJ2-5, the V gene TRBV20-1; TRBD2 matches at 10 bases. This CDR3 has 14 amino acids. Germline V gives CDR1 DFQATT, CDR2 SNEGSKA (reference sequence). V trimming: 5 bases; J trimming: 2 bases; junction bases outside the gene matches: 5. The CDR3 DNA reads TGCAGTGCTGCTGGGACTAGCGTACAAGAGACCCAGTACTTC. This translates into CSAAGTSVQETQYF.

This clonotype was seen ten or more times. The chain combines TRBV25-1 with TRBJ1-4; perhaps TRBD1 as D (5 bases). This CDR3 spans 17 amino acids. V was cut by 0 bases and J by 4 bases, with 15 bases left in between. Per germline, CDR1 MGHDK and CDR2 SYGVNS. The CDR3 sequence: CASSEYGADGRNEKLFF. CDR3 bases: TGTGCCAGCAGTGAATATGGGGCCGACGGGCGTAATGAAAAACTGTTTTTT. The variable domain in full, completed from reference TRBV25-1 and TRBJ1-4, reads EADIYQTPRYLVIGTGKKITLECSQTMGHDKMYWYQQDPGMELHLIHYSYGVNSTEKGDLSSESTVSRIRTEHFPLTLESARPSHTSQYLCASSEYGADGRNEKLFFGSGTQLSVL.

The rearrangement joins TRBV29-1 to TRBJ1-4, with a possible D match to TRBD1 (5 bases). The CDR3 contains 15 residues. Trimming cost V 6 bases and J 0 bases, with 14 bases left between them. Germline CDR1 reads SQVTM; CDR2 reads ANQGSEA. The CDR3 here is CSVYLEGATNEKLFF. The CDR3 nucleotides read TGCAGCGTCTACCTTGAAGGGGCAACTAATGAAAAACTGTTTTTT.

The gene calls are TRBV7-2 and TRBJ1-5; D not resolved. V lost 5 bases and J lost 0, with 11 bases in between. The CDR3 is 15 amino acids. Germline CDR1 reads SGHTA; CDR2 reads FQGNSA. CDR3 residues: CASSQVALSNQPQHF. CDR3 bases: TGTGCCAGCAGCCAAGTAGCGCTTAGCAATCAGCCCCAGCATTTT.

This clonotype came up many times. J is TRBJ1-2 and V is TRBV14, with 12 bases matching TRBD1. CDR1 and CDR2 from the germline V gene are SGHDN and FVKESK. The length of the CDR3 is 16 residues. With V trimmed by 1 base and J by 8 bases, 8 bases remained unmatched. The chain's CDR3 is CASSQGPGQGARGYTF. CDR3 in DNA: TGTGCCAGCAGCCAAGGCCCGGGACAGGGGGCAAGAGGCTACACCTTC. The full variable domain, its missing parts supplied by reference TRBV14 and TRBJ1-2, is EAGVTQFPSHSVIEKGQTVTLRCDPISGHDNLYWYRRVMGKEIKFLLHFVKESKQDESGMPNNRFLAERTGGTYSTLKVQPAELEDSGVYFCASSQGPGQGARGYTFGSGTRLTVV.

In its sample, this clonotype was seen many times. This rearrangement joins TRBV5-8 to TRBJ1-2; D call uncertain. Germline CDR1 is SGHTS and CDR2 is YDEGEE. There are 11 residues in the CDR3. With 4 bases removed from V and 12 bases from J, the gap between germline ends came to 13 bases. CDR3: CASSGNSANTF. The CDR3 nucleotides are TGTGCCAGCAGCGGTAACAGCGCCAACACCTTC.

The J gene is TRBJ1-2, the V gene TRBV6-5, with D perhaps TRBD1 (5 bases). Germline V gene data show CDR1 as MNHEY and CDR2 as SVGAGI. The CDR3 consists of 13 residues. V lost 8 bases, J lost 7 bases, and 17 bases lay in between. CDR3 sequence (DNA): TGTGCCAGCGGGACTCCCCAACGGCGTGGCTACACCTTC. Its translation is CASGTPQRRGYTF.

The genes are TRBV29-1 and TRBJ1-2; 7 positions match TRBD1. The V and J ends lost 5 bases and 7 bases, in that order; junction bases with no gene match: 10. Looked up from germline, CDR1 is SQVTM and CDR2 is ANQGSEA. The CDR3 is made up of 13 amino acids. The CDR3 region is CSVNGTEWSGYTF. CDR3 in DNA: TGCAGCGTTAATGGGACAGAATGGTCTGGCTACACCTTC.

V and J are TRBV20-1 and TRBJ2-5; 7 bases map to TRBD2. CDR1 is DFQATT, CDR2 SNEGSKA, per germline (reference sequence). CDR3 length: 12 residues. V shed 7 bases and J 4 bases; nucleotides not matched to a gene: 6. CDR3 sequence: CSDGRALETQYF. The CDR3, as DNA: TGCAGTGATGGGAGGGCCTTAGAGACCCAGTACTTC.

This clonotype was counted at least ten times. The chain is built from TRBV12-3 or TRBV12-4 and TRBJ1-1, with D unclear. V was pared by 3 bases and J by 6 bases, with 14 bases between. This CDR3 comprises 14 residues. The CDR3 sequence is CASSFAGRSSEAFF. CDR3 nucleotides: TGTGCCAGCAGTTTTGCCGGGAGGAGCTCTGAAGCTTTCTTT.

This clonotype was detected ten times or more. The chain combines TRBV29-1 with TRBJ2-5, with D unresolved. The germline V and J ends were trimmed by 6 bases and 5 bases, with 16 bases remaining between them. CDR1 and CDR2 (germline): SQVTM, ANQGSEA. This CDR3 has 13 amino acids. The CDR3 DNA is TGCAGCGTCCCCCCCAGCCTCTCGGAGACCCAGTACTTC. Translated: CSVPPSLSETQYF.

This clonotype was observed many times. The chain has TRBV29-1 and TRBJ2-7; the match to TRBD1 covers 8 bases. The CDR3 sequence is 12 residues long. Germline V gene data show CDR1 as SQVTM and CDR2 as ANQGSEA. After removal of 4 bases from V and 6 bases from J, the junction contained 5 bases not matched to a gene. CDR3 in amino acids: CSVARGQREQYF. The CDR3 DNA sequence: TGCAGCGTTGCCAGGGGGCAACGCGAGCAGTACTTC.

This clonotype has a count of ten or more. Germline is not matched at one junction end, which may reflect a read error. The chain links TRBV7-7 to TRBJ2-5, with TRBD1 matching 9 bases. The V gene's germline CDR1 is SSHAT and CDR2 FNYEAQ (reference sequence). There are 14 residues in the CDR3. CDR3 sequence: CASSRQGGRETQYF. CDR3 DNA: TGTGCTAGCAGCCGACAGGGGGGACGAGAGACCCAGTACTTC.

The CDR3 sequence: CAISESGGEQETQYF. In DNA, the CDR3 is TGTGCCATCAGTGAGTCTGGCGGAGAACAAGAGACCCAGTACTTC. The chain links TRBV10-3 to TRBJ2-5; the D is unclear. CDR3 length: 15 residues. Trimming shortened V by 0 bases and J by 2 bases, and 10 bases separated the two germline ends. CDR1 is ENHRY, CDR2 SYGVKD, per germline.

In regard to this clonotype: Likely a read error: the CDR3 ends without its conserved phenylalanine or tryptophan. The CDR3 sequence is CASSLDRYYEQYL. CDR3 in DNA: TGTGCCAGCAGTTTAGACAGGTACTACGAGCAGTACCTC. V and J are TRBV6-5 and TRBJ2-7; a weak D match, TRBD1 (6 bases). Trimming cost V 4 bases and J 3 bases, with 10 bases left between them. The CDR3 length is 13 residues. CDR1 and CDR2 from the germline V gene are MNHEY and SVGAGI.